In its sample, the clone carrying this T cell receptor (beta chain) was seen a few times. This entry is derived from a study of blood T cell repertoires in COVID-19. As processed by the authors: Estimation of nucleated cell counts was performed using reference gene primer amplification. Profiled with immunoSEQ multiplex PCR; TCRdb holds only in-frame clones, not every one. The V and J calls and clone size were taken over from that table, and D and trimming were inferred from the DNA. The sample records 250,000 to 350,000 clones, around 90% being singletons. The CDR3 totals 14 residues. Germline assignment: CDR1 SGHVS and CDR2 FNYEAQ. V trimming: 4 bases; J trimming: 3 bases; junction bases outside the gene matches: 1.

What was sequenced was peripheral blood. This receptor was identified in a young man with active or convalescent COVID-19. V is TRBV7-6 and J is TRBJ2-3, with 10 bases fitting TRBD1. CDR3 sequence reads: CASSWTGGTDTQYF. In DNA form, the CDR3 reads TGTGCCAGCAGCTGGACAGGGGGAACAGATACGCAGTATTTT.